The subject of this entry is one T cell receptor beta chain. Clones were sequenced by immunoSEQ multiplex PCR, and TCRdb holds only the in-frame ones, with some missing. The table includes around 63,000 clones, 75% to 90% detected once. The sample originates from a study of OX40 agonist ivuxolimab in advanced cancers. This CDR3 contains 13 residues. The genes are TRBV21-1 and TRBJ2-3; whether TRBD2, the table's D call, matches the DNA was not checked. TRBV21-1 is a recognized pseudogene. The TCR was taken from an adult with an advanced solid tumor such as melanoma, head and neck, liver or kidney cancer. Material: CD4+ or CD8+ T cells sorted from blood, obtained in a trial of the OX40 agonist ivuxolimab. CDR3 residues: CASRTGGLDTQYF. The CDR3 nucleotides read TGTGCCAGCAGAACGGGGGGGCTAGATACGCAGTATTTT.